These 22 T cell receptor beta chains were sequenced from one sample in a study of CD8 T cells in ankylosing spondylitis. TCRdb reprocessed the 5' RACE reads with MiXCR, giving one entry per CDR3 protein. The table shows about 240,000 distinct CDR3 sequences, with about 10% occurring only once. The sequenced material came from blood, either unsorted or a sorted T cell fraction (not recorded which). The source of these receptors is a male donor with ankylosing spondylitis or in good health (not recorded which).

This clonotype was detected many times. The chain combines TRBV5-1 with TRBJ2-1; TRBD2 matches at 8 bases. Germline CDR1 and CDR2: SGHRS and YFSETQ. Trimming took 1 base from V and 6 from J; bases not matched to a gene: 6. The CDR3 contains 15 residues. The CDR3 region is CASSLRVAGRNEQFF. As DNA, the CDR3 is TGCGCCAGCAGCTTGAGGGTAGCGGGACGCAATGAGCAGTTCTTC.

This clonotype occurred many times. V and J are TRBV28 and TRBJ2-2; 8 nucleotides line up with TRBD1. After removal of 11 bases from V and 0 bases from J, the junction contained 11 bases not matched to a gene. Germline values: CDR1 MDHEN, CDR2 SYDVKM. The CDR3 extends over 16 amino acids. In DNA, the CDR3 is TGTGCCGCCGGTTCAGACAGGGGCCCGAACACCGGGGAGCTGTTTTTT. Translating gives CAAGSDRGPNTGELFF. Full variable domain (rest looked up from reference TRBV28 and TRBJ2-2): DVKVTQSSRYLVKRTGEKVFLECVQDMDHENMFWYRQDPGLGLRLIYFSYDVKMKEKGDIPEGYSVSREKKERFSLILESASTNQTSMYLCAAGSDRGPNTGELFFGEGSRLTVL.

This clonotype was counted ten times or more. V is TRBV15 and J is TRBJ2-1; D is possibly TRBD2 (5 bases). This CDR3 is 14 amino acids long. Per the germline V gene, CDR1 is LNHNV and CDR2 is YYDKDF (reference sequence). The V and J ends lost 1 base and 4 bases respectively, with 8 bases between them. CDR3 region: CATSRVGGYNEQFF. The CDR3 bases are TGTGCCACCAGCAGAGTAGGAGGTTACAATGAGCAGTTCTTC.

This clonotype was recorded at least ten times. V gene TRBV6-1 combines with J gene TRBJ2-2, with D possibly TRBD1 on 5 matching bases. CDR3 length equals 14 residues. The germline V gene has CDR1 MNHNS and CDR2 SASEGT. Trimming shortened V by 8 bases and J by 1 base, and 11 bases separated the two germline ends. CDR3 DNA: TGTGCCAGCCGTCAGGGAATGAACACCGGGGAGCTGTTTTTT. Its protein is CASRQGMNTGELFF.

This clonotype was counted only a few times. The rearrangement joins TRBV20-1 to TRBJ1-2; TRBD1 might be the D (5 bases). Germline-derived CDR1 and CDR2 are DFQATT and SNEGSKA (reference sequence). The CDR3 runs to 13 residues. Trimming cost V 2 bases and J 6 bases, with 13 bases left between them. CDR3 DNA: TGCAGTGCTAGATCGGGGGTAGAAAATGGCTACACCTTC. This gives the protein CSARSGVENGYTF.

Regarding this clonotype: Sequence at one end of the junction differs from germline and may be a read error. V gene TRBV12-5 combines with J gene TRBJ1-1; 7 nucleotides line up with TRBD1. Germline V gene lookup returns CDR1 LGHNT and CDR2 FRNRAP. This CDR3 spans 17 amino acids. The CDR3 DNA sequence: TGTACTAGTGGTTTGGGAACCAGCACAGGGGATGACACTGAAGCTTTCTTT. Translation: CTSGLGTSTGDDTEAFF.

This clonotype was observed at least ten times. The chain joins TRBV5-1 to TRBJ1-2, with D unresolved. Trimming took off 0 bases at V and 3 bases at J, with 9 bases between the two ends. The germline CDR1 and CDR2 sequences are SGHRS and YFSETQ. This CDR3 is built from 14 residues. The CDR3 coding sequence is TGCGCCAGCAGCTTGGAGGGTGTCGACTATGGCTACACCTTC. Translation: CASSLEGVDYGYTF.

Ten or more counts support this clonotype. As DNA, the CDR3 is TGTGCCAGCAGTCCCAGGGGTCGGAAGACCCAGTACTTC. It translates to CASSPRGRKTQYF. The J gene is TRBJ2-5, the V gene TRBV28, with D possibly being TRBD1 (6 bases). Per germline, CDR1 MDHEN and CDR2 SYDVKM. This CDR3 has 13 amino acids. The ends were cut back, 5 bases at V and 6 bases at J, with 13 bases in the middle.

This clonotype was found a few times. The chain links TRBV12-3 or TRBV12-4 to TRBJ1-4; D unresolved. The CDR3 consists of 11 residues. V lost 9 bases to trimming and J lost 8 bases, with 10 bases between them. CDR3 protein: CASCMREKLFF. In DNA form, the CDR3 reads TGTGCCAGTTGTATGAGAGAAAAACTGTTTTTT.

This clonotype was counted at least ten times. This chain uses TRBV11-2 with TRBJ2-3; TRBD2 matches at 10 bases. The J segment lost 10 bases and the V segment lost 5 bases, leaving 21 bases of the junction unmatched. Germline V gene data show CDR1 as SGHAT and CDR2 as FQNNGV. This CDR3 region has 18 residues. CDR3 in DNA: TGTGCCAGCAGCCCTATGTCAGCGGGGGGGCTTCGTATTGAGGCGCAGTATTTT. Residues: CASSPMSAGGLRIEAQYF. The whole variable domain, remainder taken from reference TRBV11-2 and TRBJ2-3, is EAGVAQSPRYKIIEKRQSVAFWCNPISGHATLYWYQQILGQGPKLLIQFQNNGVVDDSQLPKDRFSAERLKGVDSTLKIQPAKLEDSAVYLCASSPMSAGGLRIEAQYFGPGTRLTVL.

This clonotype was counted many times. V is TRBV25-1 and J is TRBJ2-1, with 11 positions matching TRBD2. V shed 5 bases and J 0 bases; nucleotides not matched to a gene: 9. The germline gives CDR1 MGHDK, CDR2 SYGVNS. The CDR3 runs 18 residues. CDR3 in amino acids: CASSYRTSGRSSYNEQFF. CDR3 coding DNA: TGTGCCAGCAGTTACCGGACTAGCGGGCGTAGCTCCTACAATGAGCAGTTCTTC. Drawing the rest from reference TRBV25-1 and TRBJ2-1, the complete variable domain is EADIYQTPRYLVIGTGKKITLECSQTMGHDKMYWYQQDPGMELHLIHYSYGVNSTEKGDLSSESTVSRIRTEHFPLTLESARPSHTSQYLCASSYRTSGRSSYNEQFFGPGTRLTVL.

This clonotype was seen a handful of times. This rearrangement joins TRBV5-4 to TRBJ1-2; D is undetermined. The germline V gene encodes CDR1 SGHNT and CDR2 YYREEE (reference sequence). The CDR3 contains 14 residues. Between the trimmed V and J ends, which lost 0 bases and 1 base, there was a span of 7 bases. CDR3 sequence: CASSLAASNYGYTF. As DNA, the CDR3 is TGTGCCAGCAGCTTGGCCGCCAGTAACTATGGCTACACCTTC.

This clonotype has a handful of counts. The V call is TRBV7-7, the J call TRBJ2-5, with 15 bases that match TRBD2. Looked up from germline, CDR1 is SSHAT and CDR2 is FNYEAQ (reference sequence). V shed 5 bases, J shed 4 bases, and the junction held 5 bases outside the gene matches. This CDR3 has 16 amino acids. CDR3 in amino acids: CASSKGLAGGPETQYF. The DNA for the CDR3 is TGTGCCAGCAGCAAGGGACTAGCGGGAGGACCAGAGACCCAGTACTTC. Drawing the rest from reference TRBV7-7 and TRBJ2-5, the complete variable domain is GAGVSQSPRYKVTKRGQDVTLRCDPISSHATLYWYQQALGQGPEFLTYFNYEAQPDKSGLPSDRFSAERPEGSISTLTIQRTEQRDSAMYRCASSKGLAGGPETQYFGPGTRLLVL.

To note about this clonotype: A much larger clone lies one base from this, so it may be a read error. CDR3 DNA: TGCGCCAGCAGCTCGGCGGCTCATCAAGAAAAACTGTTTTTT. The encoded protein is CASSSAAHQEKLFF. The V and J genes are TRBV5-1 and TRBJ1-4; no clear D gene. The CDR3 length is 14 residues. Deletions cut 3 bases from V and 8 bases from J, with 14 bases between. Germline V gene sequence: CDR1 SGHRS, CDR2 YFSETQ.

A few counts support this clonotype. The CDR3 coding sequence is TGCGCCAGCAGCGCCGAGGACAGCTACGAGCAGTACTTC. Its translation: CASSAEDSYEQYF. V gene TRBV5-1 combines with J gene TRBJ2-7, with a possible D match to TRBD1 (6 bases). The germline gives CDR1 SGHRS, CDR2 YFSETQ. This CDR3 is 13 amino acids long. Trimming cost V 4 bases and J 3 bases, with 11 bases left between them.

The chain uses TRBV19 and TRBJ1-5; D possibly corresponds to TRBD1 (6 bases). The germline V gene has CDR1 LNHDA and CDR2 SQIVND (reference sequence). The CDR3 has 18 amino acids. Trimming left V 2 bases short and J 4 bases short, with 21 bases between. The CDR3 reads CASSIQQGSFRFNQPQHF. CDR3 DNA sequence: TGTGCCAGTAGTATACAACAGGGTTCCTTTCGTTTTAATCAGCCCCAGCATTTT.

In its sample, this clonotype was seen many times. DNA of the CDR3: TGCAGTGCTAGGCGGGAGTTTCCCTACGAGCAGTACTTC. Amino acid sequence: CSARREFPYEQYF. The chain combines TRBV20-1 with TRBJ2-7; 7 bases are shared with TRBD2. The V gene's germline CDR1 is DFQATT and CDR2 SNEGSKA (reference sequence). Trimming removed 3 bases from V and 2 bases from J; junction bases left unmatched: 4. CDR3 length: 13 residues.

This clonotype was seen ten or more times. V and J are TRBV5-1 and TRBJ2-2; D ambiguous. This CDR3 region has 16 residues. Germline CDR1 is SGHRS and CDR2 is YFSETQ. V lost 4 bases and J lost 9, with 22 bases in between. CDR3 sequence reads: CASSLGPGSIHRELFF. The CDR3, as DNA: TGCGCCAGCAGCCTTGGTCCGGGTAGTATACACCGGGAGCTGTTTTTT.

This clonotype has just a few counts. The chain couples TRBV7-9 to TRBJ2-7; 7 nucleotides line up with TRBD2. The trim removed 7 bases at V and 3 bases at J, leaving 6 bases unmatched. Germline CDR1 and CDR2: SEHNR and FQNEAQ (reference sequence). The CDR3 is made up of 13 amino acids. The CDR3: CASTLGGIYEQYF. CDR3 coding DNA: TGTGCCAGCACCCTCGGGGGGATCTACGAGCAGTACTTC.

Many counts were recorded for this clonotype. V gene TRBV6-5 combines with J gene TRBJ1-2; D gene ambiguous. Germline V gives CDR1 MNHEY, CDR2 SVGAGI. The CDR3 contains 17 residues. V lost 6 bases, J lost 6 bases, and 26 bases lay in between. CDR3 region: CASRSGGWAILRNGYTF. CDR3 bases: TGTGCCAGCAGAAGTGGAGGGTGGGCAATTCTTAGAAATGGCTACACCTTC.

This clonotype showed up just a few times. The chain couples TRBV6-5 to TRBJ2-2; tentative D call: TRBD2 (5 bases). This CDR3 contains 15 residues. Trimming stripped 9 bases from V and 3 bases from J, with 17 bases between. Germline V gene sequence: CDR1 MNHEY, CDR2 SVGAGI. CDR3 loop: CASHNSDGDTGELFF. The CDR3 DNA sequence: TGTGCCAGTCATAACTCTGACGGGGACACCGGGGAGCTGTTTTTT.

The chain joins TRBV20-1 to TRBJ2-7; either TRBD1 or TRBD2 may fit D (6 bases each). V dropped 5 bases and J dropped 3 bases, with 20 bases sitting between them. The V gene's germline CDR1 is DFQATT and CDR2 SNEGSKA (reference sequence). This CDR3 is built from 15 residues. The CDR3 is CSAPRGRDVGYEQYF. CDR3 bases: TGCAGTGCTCCCCGGGGGCGGGACGTGGGCTACGAGCAGTACTTC.